This TCR beta chain comes out of a study of vaccination effects on CD4 cells after COVID-19. The overall study: Expansion with viral peptide pools was applied to antigen-specific CD4+ T cells by the ViraFEST assay prior to sequencing. Following the second dose by a median of 72 days, the post-vaccine samples were obtained.

The study's findings and limits: Infection- and vaccine-induced clones contracted markedly late after vaccination.

Remarks on this clone: Its target is not known.

The CDR3 is made up of 15 amino acids. V shed 6 bases and J shed 7 bases, with 21 bases lying between them. Germline CDR1 and CDR2: LNHDA and SQIVND (reference sequence). After roughly eleven days in culture, the CD4+ T cells were isolated. Participants each got two BNT162b2 or mRNA-1273 vaccine doses. The authors replaced half the medium with IL-2 medium on days 3 and 7. Clones were read by immunoSEQ multiplex PCR, and TCRdb kept only the in-frame ones, dropping some. The sample consists of tens of thousands of clones, roughly 75% of them appearing once. This receptor was obtained from a human donor who received a COVID-19 vaccine. Here the sequenced sample was CD4+ T cells from PBMCs cultured without peptide, taken after COVID-19 vaccination. The V gene is TRBV19, the J gene TRBJ1-1; D gene unclear. CDR3 in amino acids: CASRALDGGKIEAFF. DNA for the CDR3: TGTGCCAGTAGAGCCTTAGACGGAGGGAAAATTGAAGCTTTCTTT.